One sample yielded the 20 T cell receptor beta chains listed below, sequenced in a study of long-term antiretroviral therapy in people with HIV. Sequencing relied on immunoSEQ assay v3.0, run at survey level. Libraries were prepared by immunoSEQ multiplex PCR; TCRdb keeps only in-frame clonotypes and omits some of them. Altogether about 40,000 clones are present, over 80% being singletons, with the ten largest covering 6.2%. The sequencing here drew on unsorted PBMCs, taken 1 year after starting antiretroviral therapy. These receptors originate from a man aged 18 to 30 with HIV.

J is TRBJ2-7 and V is TRBV19, with D perhaps TRBD1 (5 bases). Germline CDR1 and CDR2: LNHDA and SQIVND (reference sequence). V gave up 7 bases and J gave up 3 bases, with 10 bases separating them. This CDR3 spans 12 amino acids. As DNA, the CDR3 is TGTGCCAGTATAGGGGTCGACTACGAGCAGTACTTC. This translates into CASIGVDYEQYF.

The J gene is TRBJ2-1, the V gene TRBV10-3; the D gene is possibly TRBD1 (6 bases). V was trimmed by 3 bases and J by 10 bases, leaving 19 bases between them. Per germline, CDR1 ENHRY and CDR2 SYGVKD. The CDR3 has 15 residues. The CDR3 nucleotides are TGTGCCATCAGTGAACCAGGGGACCCCTGGGACGAGCAGTTCTTC. Translating it yields CAISEPGDPWDEQFF.

The V gene is TRBV6-1, the J gene TRBJ2-7, with 10 bases matching TRBD1. The CDR3 length is 15 residues. The junction had 8 bases not matched to a gene; V was cut back by 4 bases and J by 5 bases. Germline values: CDR1 MNHNS, CDR2 SASEGT. The DNA of the CDR3 is TGTGCCAGCAGTGGATTCCGGGACAGGGGTCACGAGCAGTACTTC. It yields the protein CASSGFRDRGHEQYF.

The V gene is TRBV7-9, the J gene TRBJ2-1, with D tentatively TRBD1 or TRBD2 (5 bases each). The CDR3 is 16 residues long. Germline-derived CDR1 and CDR2 are SEHNR and FQNEAQ (reference sequence). Trimming shortened V by 1 base and J by 3 bases, and 13 bases separated the two germline ends. CDR3 nucleotide sequence: TGTGCCAGCAGCTTAGTAGGGACGGGTAACTACAATGAGCAGTTCTTC. As protein: CASSLVGTGNYNEQFF.

The rearrangement uses TRBV9 and TRBJ2-3; a possible D gene is TRBD2 (6 bases). This CDR3 is built from 14 residues. Between the trimmed V and J ends, which lost 5 bases and 6 bases, there was a span of 16 bases. The germline gives CDR1 SGDLS, CDR2 YYNGEE. The CDR3 coding sequence is TGTGCCAGCAGGGCTAGCGCTGGTCGGGATACGCAGTATTTT. Its translation: CASRASAGRDTQYF. Supplemented by reference TRBV9 and TRBJ2-3, the full variable domain reads DSGVTQTPKHLITATGQRVTLRCSPRSGDLSVYWYQQSLDQGLQFLIQYYNGEERAKGNILERFSAQQFPDLHSELNLSSLELGDSALYFCASRASAGRDTQYFGPGTRLTVL.

This sequence joins TRBV7-8 and TRBJ2-2; the match to TRBD1 covers 8 bases. The CDR3 spans 14 residues. The V segment lost 0 bases and the J segment 8 bases; nucleotides outside the gene matches: 2. CDR1 is SGHVS and CDR2 is FQNEAQ in the germline V gene. The CDR3 loop is CASSLADREGELFF. CDR3 sequence (DNA): TGTGCCAGCAGCTTAGCGGACAGGGAAGGGGAGCTGTTTTTT.

The V call is TRBV19, the J call TRBJ1-3; tentatively, D is TRBD1 (5 bases). CDR1 is LNHDA and CDR2 is SQIVND in the germline V gene (reference sequence). V was pared by 5 bases and J by 0 bases, with 8 bases between. CDR3 length: 14 residues. CDR3 region: CASSRGFSGNTIYF. The CDR3 nucleotides read TGTGCCAGTAGTCGGGGGTTCTCTGGAAACACCATATATTTT. The full variable domain, in which reference TRBV19 and TRBJ1-3 provide the parts outside the CDR3, is DGGITQSPKYLFRKEGQNVTLSCEQNLNHDAMYWYRQDPGQGLRLIYYSQIVNDFQKGDIAEGYSVSREKKESFPLTVTSAQKNPTAFYLCASSRGFSGNTIYFGEGSWLTVV.

The chain couples TRBV11-3 to TRBJ1-1, with D perhaps matching TRBD1 (6 bases). The length of the CDR3 is 15 residues. CDR1 SGHNT and CDR2 YENEEA come from the germline V gene. Between the trimmed V and J ends, which lost 8 bases and 3 bases, there was a span of 19 bases. CDR3 coding DNA: TGTGCCAGCTCCCCGCGGGGGGCCAAGGACACTGAAGCTTTCTTT. It codes for CASSPRGAKDTEAFF.

The genes are TRBV5-1 and TRBJ2-1, with TRBD2 matching 8 bases. V lost 0 bases to trimming and J lost 6 bases; unmatched junction nucleotides: 17. The CDR3 runs 19 residues. In germline, CDR1 is SGHRS, CDR2 YFSETQ. The CDR3 sequence is CASSLGPSGSLESGNEQFF. For the CDR3, the DNA is TGCGCCAGCAGCTTGGGCCCGAGCGGGAGCCTAGAGAGTGGCAATGAGCAGTTCTTC. The whole variable domain, remainder taken from reference TRBV5-1 and TRBJ2-1, is KAGVTQTPRYLIKTRGQQVTLSCSPISGHRSVSWYQQTPGQGLQFLFEYFSETQRNKGNFPGRFSGRQFSNSRSEMNVSTLELGDSALYLCASSLGPSGSLESGNEQFFGPGTRLTVL.

The CDR3 DNA reads as TGTGCCAGCAGCCCACGGACTAGTTGGTCCTACGAGCAGTACTTC. The encoded protein is CASSPRTSWSYEQYF. The chain is built from TRBV7-2 and TRBJ2-7; 7 nucleotides align to TRBD2. The germline CDR1 and CDR2 sequences are SGHTA and FQGNSA. The CDR3 is 15 amino acids. V lost 5 bases and J lost 1; bases outside the gene matches: 8.

The chain links TRBV5-1 to TRBJ1-1; no definite D call. The CDR3 runs to 13 residues. The germline gives CDR1 SGHRS, CDR2 YFSETQ. V was pared by 1 base and J by 4 bases, with 8 bases between. Here the CDR3 reads CASSLTVATEAFF. The CDR3 DNA reads TGCGCCAGCAGCTTGACTGTGGCCACTGAAGCTTTCTTT.

The chain carries TRBV5-6 and TRBJ2-1, with 7 bases matching TRBD2. The CDR3 is made up of 16 amino acids. The V and J ends lost 4 bases and 4 bases, in that order; junction bases with no gene match: 11. Germline values: CDR1 SGHDT, CDR2 YYEEEE. CDR3 sequence reads: CASSPGASGGYNEQFF. In nucleotides, the CDR3 is TGTGCCAGCAGCCCCGGAGCTAGCGGTGGTTACAATGAGCAGTTCTTC.

CDR3 nucleotide sequence: TGTGCCAGCGTACAGCGCGGCGGGGGGCCGTACGAGCAGTACTTC. Amino acid sequence: CASVQRGGGPYEQYF. The V call is TRBV28, the J call TRBJ2-7; 8 bases agree with TRBD2. This CDR3 region has 15 residues. Germline V gene sequence: CDR1 MDHEN, CDR2 SYDVKM. The trim removed 8 bases at V and 4 bases at J, leaving 13 bases unmatched.

The V call is TRBV28, the J call TRBJ2-7, with D tentatively TRBD2 (6 bases). Deletions cut 6 bases from V and 5 bases from J, with 17 bases between. The germline V gene has CDR1 MDHEN and CDR2 SYDVKM. The CDR3 length is 14 residues. The CDR3 region is CASRVGGDWHEQYF. CDR3 DNA sequence: TGTGCCAGCAGGGTCGGAGGGGATTGGCACGAGCAGTACTTC.

For the CDR3, the DNA is TGCGCCAGCAGCTACCGGGACAGGGACTCTGAAGCTTTCTTT. It is translated as CASSYRDRDSEAFF. The V call is TRBV5-1, the J call TRBJ1-1; TRBD1 agrees at 9 bases. Unmatched junction bases numbered 6, after V lost 3 bases and J lost 6 bases. The CDR3 has 14 amino acids. Germline V gives CDR1 SGHRS, CDR2 YFSETQ.

The gene calls are TRBV7-9 and TRBJ2-6; possibly TRBD1 for D (6 bases). Germline V lookup: CDR1 SEHNR, CDR2 FQNEAQ (reference sequence). Trimming took 4 bases from V and 3 from J, leaving 10 bases between them. The CDR3 covers 15 residues. The CDR3 DNA sequence: TGTGCCAGCAGCTCCAACAGGGTTGGGGCCAACGTCCTGACTTTC. Protein: CASSSNRVGANVLTF.

This chain connects TRBV4-3 to TRBJ1-4; 9 nucleotides match TRBD1. This CDR3 has 15 amino acids. Germline CDR1 reads LGHNA; CDR2 reads YSLEER. Trimming at V came to 1 base and at J to 7 bases, leaving 4 bases not matched to a gene. The CDR3 protein is CASSQGTGVGEKLFF. The DNA for the CDR3 is TGCGCCAGCAGCCAAGGGACAGGGGTTGGTGAAAAACTGTTTTTT.

The chain couples TRBV5-1 to TRBJ2-7, with D possibly being TRBD1 (5 bases). CDR3 size: 15 residues. Between the trimmed V and J ends, which lost 6 bases and 1 base, there was a span of 17 bases. CDR1 is SGHRS and CDR2 is YFSETQ in the germline V gene. The CDR3 spells CASIPTEPPSYEQYF. In DNA, the CDR3 is TGCGCCAGCATCCCGACAGAGCCTCCTTCCTACGAGCAGTACTTC.

The genes are TRBV5-6 and TRBJ2-1, with a possible D match to TRBD1 (5 bases). V shed 4 bases and J shed 4 bases, with 15 bases lying between them. This CDR3 is 15 amino acids long. Germline loops: CDR1 SGHDT, CDR2 YYEEEE. The CDR3 DNA reads as TGTGCCAGCAGCCTCTGGGGCAGCTTGTACAATGAGCAGTTCTTC. Translated, it gives CASSLWGSLYNEQFF.

The sample holds a few counts of this clone. The CDR3 DNA reads TGTGCCAGTAGTATAGATCAGGCAGCGGTAACTGAAGCTTTCTTT. As protein: CASSIDQAAVTEAFF. The chain carries TRBV19 and TRBJ1-1; D call uncertain. CDR1 is LNHDA and CDR2 is SQIVND in the germline V gene (reference sequence). The CDR3 covers 15 residues. Trimming stripped 0 bases from V and 5 bases from J, with 13 bases between.